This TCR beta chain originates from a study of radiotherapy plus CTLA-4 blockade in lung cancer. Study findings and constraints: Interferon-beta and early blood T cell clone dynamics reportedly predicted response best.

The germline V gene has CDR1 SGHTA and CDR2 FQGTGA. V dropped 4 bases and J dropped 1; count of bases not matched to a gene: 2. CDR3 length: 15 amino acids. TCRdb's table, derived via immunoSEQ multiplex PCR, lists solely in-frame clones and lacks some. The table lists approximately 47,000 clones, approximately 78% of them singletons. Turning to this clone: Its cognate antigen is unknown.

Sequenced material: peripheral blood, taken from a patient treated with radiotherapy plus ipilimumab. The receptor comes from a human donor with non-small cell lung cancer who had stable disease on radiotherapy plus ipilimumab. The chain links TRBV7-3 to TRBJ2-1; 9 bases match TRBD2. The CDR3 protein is CASSYSGRSYNEQFF. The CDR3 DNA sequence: TGTGCCAGCAGCTACAGCGGGAGGTCCTACAATGAGCAGTTCTTC.